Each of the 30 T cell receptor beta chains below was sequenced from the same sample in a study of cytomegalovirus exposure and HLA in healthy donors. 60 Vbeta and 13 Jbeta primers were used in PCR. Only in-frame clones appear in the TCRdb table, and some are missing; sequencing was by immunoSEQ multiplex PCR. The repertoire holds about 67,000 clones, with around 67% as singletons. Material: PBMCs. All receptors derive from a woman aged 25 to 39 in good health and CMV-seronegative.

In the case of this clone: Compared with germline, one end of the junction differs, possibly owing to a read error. CDR3 sequence: CASSLGRDCGYTF. The CDR3 coding sequence is TGTGCCAGCAGTTTGGGAAGGGACTGTGGCTACACCTTC. The gene calls are TRBV5-4 and TRBJ1-2, with a weak D call TRBD1 (5 bases). Germline V CDR1 and CDR2: SGHNT, YYREEE (reference sequence). The length of the CDR3 is 13 residues.

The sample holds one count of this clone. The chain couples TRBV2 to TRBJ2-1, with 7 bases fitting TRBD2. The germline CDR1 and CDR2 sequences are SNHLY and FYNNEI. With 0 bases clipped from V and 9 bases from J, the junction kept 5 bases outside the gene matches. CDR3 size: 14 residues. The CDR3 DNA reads TGTGCCAGCAGTGAAGCTTACGCGGGGGTTGAGCAGTTCTTC. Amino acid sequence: CASSEAYAGVEQFF.

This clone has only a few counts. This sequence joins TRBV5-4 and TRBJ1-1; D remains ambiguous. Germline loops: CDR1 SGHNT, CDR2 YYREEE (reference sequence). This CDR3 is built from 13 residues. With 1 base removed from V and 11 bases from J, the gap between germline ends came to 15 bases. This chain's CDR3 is CASSLMSGLEAFF. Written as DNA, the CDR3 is TGTGCCAGCAGCTTGATGAGCGGTCTCGAGGCTTTCTTT.

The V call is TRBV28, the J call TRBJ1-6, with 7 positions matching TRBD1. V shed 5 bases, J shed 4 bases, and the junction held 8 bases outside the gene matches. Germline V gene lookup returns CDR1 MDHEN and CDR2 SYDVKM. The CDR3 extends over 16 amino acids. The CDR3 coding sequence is TGTGCCAGCAGTAACGACAGGGTCGTGTATAATTCACCCCTCCACTTT. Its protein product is CASSNDRVVYNSPLHF.

The CDR3 region is CASGRDRGFYEQYF. In DNA form, the CDR3 reads TGCGCCAGCGGACGTGACAGGGGATTCTACGAGCAGTACTTC. The J gene is TRBJ2-7, the V gene TRBV5-1; 8 nucleotides align to TRBD1. The CDR3 contains 14 residues. CDR1 is SGHRS, CDR2 YFSETQ, per germline. Trimming at V came to 7 bases and at J to 3 bases, leaving 9 bases not matched to a gene.

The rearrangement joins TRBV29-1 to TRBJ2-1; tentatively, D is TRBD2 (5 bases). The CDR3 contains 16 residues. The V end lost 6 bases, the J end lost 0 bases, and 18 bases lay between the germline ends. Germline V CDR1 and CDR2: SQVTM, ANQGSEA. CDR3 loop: CSVQPAGVSSYNEQFF. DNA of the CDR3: TGCAGCGTCCAACCTGCCGGGGTAAGCTCCTACAATGAGCAGTTCTTC.

CDR3 bases: TGCGCCAGCAGCCAAGGGTGGCCTGTCGGGTACAATCAGCCCCAGCATTTT. The encoded protein is CASSQGWPVGYNQPQHF. This rearrangement joins TRBV4-1 to TRBJ1-5, with no clear D. Germline values: CDR1 MGHRA, CDR2 YSYEKL. The germline V and J ends were trimmed by 1 base and 3 bases, with 16 bases remaining between them. This CDR3 comprises 17 residues.

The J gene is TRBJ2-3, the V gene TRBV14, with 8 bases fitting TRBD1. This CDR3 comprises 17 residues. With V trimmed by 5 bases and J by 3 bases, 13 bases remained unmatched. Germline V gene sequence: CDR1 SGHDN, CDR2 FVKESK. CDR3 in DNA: TGTGCCAGCAGCGAATTAAGGACAGGGTTTCATACAGATACGCAGTATTTT. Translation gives CASSELRTGFHTDTQYF.

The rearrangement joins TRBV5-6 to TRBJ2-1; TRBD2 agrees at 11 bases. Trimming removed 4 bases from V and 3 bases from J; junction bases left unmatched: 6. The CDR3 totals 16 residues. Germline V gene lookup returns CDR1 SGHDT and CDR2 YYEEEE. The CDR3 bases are TGTGCCAGCAGCCTTACTAGCGGGGGCTTCTACAATGAGCAGTTCTTC. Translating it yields CASSLTSGGFYNEQFF.

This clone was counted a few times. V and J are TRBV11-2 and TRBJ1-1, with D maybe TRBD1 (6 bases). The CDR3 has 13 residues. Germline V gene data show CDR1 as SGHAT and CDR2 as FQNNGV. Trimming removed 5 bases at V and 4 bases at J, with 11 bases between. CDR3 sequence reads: CASSHSRGTEAFF. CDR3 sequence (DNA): TGTGCCAGCAGCCATTCCAGGGGCACTGAAGCTTTCTTT.

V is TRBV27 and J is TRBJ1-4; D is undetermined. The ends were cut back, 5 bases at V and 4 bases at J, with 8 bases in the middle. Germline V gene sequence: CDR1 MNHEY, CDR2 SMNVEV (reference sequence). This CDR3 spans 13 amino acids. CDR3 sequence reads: CASSPLNNEKLFF. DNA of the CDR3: TGTGCCAGCAGTCCTTTAAATAATGAAAAACTGTTTTTT.

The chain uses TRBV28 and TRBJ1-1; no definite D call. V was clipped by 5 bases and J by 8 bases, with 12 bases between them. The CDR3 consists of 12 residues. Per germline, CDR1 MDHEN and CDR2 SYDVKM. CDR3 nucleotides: TGTGCCAGCAGTCCCTCGACTGAAGAAGCTTTCTTT. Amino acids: CASSPSTEEAFF.

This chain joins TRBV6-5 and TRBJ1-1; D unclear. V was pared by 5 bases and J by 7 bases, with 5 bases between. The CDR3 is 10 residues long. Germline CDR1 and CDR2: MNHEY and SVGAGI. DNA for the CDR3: TGTGCCAGCAGTACCAGTGAAGCTTTCTTT. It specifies CASSTSEAFF.

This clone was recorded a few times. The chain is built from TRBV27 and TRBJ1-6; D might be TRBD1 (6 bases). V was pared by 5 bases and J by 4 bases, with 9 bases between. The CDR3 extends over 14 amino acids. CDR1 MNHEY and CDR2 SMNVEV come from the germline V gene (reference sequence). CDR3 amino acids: CASSRQVYNSPLHF. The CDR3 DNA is TGTGCCAGCAGTCGACAGGTTTATAATTCACCCCTCCACTTT.

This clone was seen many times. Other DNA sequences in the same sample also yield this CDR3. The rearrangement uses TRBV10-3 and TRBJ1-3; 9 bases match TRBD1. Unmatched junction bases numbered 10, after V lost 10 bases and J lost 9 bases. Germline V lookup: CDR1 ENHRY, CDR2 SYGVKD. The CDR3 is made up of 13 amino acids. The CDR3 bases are TGTGCCACCGCTCCGGGACAGGGTTTCACCATATATTTT. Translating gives CATAPGQGFTIYF.

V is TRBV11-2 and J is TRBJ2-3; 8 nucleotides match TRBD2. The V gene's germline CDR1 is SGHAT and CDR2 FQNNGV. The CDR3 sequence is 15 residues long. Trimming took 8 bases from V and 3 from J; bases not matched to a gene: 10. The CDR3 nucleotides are TGTGCCAGCTCATTAATAGCGGGGAGGACAGATACGCAGTATTTT. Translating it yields CASSLIAGRTDTQYF.

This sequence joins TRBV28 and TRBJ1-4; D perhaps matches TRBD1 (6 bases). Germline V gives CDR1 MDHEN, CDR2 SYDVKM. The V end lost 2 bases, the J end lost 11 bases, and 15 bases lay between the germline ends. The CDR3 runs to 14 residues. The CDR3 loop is CASSLIVRGGKLFF. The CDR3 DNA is TGTGCCAGCAGTTTAATCGTAAGGGGGGGGAAACTGTTTTTT.

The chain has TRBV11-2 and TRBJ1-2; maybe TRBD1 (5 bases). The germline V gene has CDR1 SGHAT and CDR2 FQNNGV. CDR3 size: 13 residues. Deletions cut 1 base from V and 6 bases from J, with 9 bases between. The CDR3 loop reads CASSLGGTNGYTF. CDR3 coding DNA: TGTGCCAGCAGCTTAGGCGGGACTAATGGCTACACCTTC.

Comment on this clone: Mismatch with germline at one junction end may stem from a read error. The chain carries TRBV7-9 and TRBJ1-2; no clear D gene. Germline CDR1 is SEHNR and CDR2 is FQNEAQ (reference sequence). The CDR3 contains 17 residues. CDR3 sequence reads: CSSSLDVLGIANYGYTF. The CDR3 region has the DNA TGTTCCAGCAGCTTAGACGTTCTCGGTATTGCTAACTATGGCTACACCTTC. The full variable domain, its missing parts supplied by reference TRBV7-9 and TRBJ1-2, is DTGVSQNPRHKITKRGQNVTFRCDPISEHNRLYWYRQTLGQGPEFLTYFQNEAQLEKSRLLSDRFSAERPKGSFSTLEIQRTEQGDSAMYLCSSSLDVLGIANYGYTFGSGTRLTVV.

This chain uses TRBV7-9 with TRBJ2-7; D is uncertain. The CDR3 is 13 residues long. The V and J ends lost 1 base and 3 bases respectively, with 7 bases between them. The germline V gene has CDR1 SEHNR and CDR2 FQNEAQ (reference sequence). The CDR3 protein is CASSLGLNYEQYF. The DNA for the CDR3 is TGTGCCAGCAGCTTAGGACTTAACTACGAGCAGTACTTC.

The CDR3 is CASSLDGGYGYTF. CDR3 nucleotides: TGTGCCAGCAGTTTGGACGGAGGCTATGGCTACACCTTC. The genes are TRBV7-3 and TRBJ1-2; the D is unclear. Between the trimmed V and J ends, which lost 6 bases and 4 bases, there was a span of 12 bases. Per the germline V gene, CDR1 is SGHTA and CDR2 is FQGTGA. The CDR3 is 13 amino acids.

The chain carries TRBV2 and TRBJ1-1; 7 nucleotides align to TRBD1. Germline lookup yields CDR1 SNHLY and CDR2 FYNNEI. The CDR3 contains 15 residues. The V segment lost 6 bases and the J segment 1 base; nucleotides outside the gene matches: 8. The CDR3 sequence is CASSPRQGPNTEAFF. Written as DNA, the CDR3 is TGTGCCAGCAGCCCCCGACAGGGACCGAACACTGAAGCTTTCTTT.

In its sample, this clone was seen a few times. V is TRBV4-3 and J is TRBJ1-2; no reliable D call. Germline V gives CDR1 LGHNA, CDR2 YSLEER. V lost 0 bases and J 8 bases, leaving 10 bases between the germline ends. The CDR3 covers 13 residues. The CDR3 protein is CASSQEGVRGYTF. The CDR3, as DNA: TGCGCCAGCAGCCAAGAGGGCGTTAGGGGCTACACCTTC.

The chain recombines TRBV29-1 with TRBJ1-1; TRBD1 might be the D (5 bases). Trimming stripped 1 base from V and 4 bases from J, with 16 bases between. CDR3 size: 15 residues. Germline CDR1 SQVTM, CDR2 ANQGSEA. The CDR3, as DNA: TGCAGCGTTGAAGGAACCGGGGGGGGATCCACTGAAGCTTTCTTT. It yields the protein CSVEGTGGGSTEAFF.

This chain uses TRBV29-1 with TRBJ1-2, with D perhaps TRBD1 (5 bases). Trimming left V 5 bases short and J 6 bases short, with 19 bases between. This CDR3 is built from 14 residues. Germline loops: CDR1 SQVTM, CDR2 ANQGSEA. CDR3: CSVSQNRFIDGYTF. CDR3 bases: TGCAGCGTTAGCCAAAACAGGTTCATAGATGGCTACACCTTC.

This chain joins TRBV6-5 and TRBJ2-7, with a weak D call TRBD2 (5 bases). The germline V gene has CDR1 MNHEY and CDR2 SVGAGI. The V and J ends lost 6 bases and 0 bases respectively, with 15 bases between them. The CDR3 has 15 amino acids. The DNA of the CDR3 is TGTGCCAGCAGCCGAGGGAGCCGAGCCTCCTACGAGCAGTACTTC. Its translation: CASSRGSRASYEQYF.

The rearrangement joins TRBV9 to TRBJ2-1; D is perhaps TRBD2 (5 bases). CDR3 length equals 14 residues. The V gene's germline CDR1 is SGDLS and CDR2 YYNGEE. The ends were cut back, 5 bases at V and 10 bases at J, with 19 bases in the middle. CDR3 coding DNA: TGTGCCAGCAGTCCGGACTGGTCGAAGTGGGAGCAGTTCTTC. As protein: CASSPDWSKWEQFF.

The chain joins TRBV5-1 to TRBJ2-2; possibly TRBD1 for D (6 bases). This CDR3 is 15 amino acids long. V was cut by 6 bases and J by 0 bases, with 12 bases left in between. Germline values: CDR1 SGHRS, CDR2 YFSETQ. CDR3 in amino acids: CASNQGPPNTGELFF. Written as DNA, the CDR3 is TGCGCCAGCAATCAGGGGCCGCCGAACACCGGGGAGCTGTTTTTT.

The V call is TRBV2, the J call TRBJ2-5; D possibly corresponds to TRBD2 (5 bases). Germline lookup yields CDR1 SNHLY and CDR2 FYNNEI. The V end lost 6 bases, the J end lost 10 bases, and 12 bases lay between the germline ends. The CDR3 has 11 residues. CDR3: CASRSDYLQYF. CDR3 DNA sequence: TGTGCCAGCAGGTCCGACTATCTCCAGTACTTC.

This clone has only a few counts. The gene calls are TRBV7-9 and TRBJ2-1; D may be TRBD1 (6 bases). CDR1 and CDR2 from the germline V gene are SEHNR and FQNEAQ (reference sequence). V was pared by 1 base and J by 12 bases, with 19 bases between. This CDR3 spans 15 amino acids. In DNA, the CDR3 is TGTGCCAGCAGCTTAGGGACAGTCGATCAAGGGGGGCAGTTCTTC. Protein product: CASSLGTVDQGGQFF.